Each of the 8 T cell receptor beta chains below was sequenced from the same sample in a study of memory CD4+ T cells and cytomegalovirus serostatus. Single viable CD3+CD4+CD8-CD45RO+ cells were sorted as the memory CD4+ T cells. Sequenced by immunoSEQ multiplex PCR; TCRdb stores in-frame clones only, minus some. The table records about 67,000 clones, about 70% of them present only once. Sequencing was carried out using memory CD4+ T cells from blood. Receptor source: an adult in good health and CMV-seropositive.

The chain recombines TRBV30 with TRBJ2-7; D perhaps matches TRBD2 (5 bases). The V gene's germline CDR1 is GTSNPN and CDR2 SVGIG (reference sequence). V dropped 0 bases and J dropped 3 bases, with 9 bases sitting between them. This CDR3 region has 13 residues. For the CDR3, the DNA is TGTGCCTGGAGTGTCCAGCGGATCTACGAGCAGTACTTC. As protein: CAWSVQRIYEQYF.

The chain links TRBV6-5 to TRBJ2-7, with 9 nucleotides matching TRBD2. CDR1 is MNHEY, CDR2 SVGAGI, per germline. The CDR3 is made up of 13 amino acids. V trimming: 2 bases; J trimming: 6 bases; junction bases outside the gene matches: 2. The CDR3 sequence: CASSYKRGAEQYF. Here the CDR3 DNA reads TGTGCCAGCAGTTACAAGCGGGGGGCCGAGCAGTACTTC.

This clone appeared a single time. This chain uses TRBV18 with TRBJ1-4; TRBD1 matches at 9 bases. This CDR3 spans 15 amino acids. The germline V gene encodes CDR1 KGHSH and CDR2 LQKENI. The ends lost 4 bases at V and 4 bases at J; junction bases unmatched: 4. CDR3 DNA sequence: TGTGCCAGCTCACTGGGACAGGGCAATAATGAAAAACTGTTTTTT. Translation gives CASSLGQGNNEKLFF.

The chain employs TRBV10-3 and TRBJ2-1; D possibly corresponds to TRBD2 (7 bases). CDR3 length: 12 residues. Looked up from germline, CDR1 is ENHRY and CDR2 is SYGVKD. V shed 8 bases and J shed 8 bases, with 13 bases lying between them. CDR3 protein: CAIGGGGDEQFF. CDR3 coding DNA: TGTGCCATCGGAGGGGGAGGGGATGAGCAGTTCTTC.

This clone was seen once. This chain links TRBV6-1 with TRBJ2-2, with D unclear. Germline V CDR1 and CDR2: MNHNS, SASEGT. Trimming removed 10 bases at V and 2 bases at J, with 11 bases between. The CDR3 length is 13 residues. The CDR3 spells CAIGPSNTGELFF. DNA for the CDR3: TGTGCCATCGGGCCTTCTAACACCGGGGAGCTGTTTTTT.

The CDR3: CASSDPLGGRFTDTQYF. The CDR3, as DNA: TGTGCCAGCAGTGACCCTCTGGGGGGAAGGTTCACAGATACGCAGTATTTT. The V gene is TRBV6-1, the J gene TRBJ2-3; possible D gene TRBD2, 6 bases. The CDR3 is 17 residues long. CDR1 MNHNS and CDR2 SASEGT come from the germline V gene. The V and J ends lost 3 bases and 2 bases respectively, with 18 bases between them.

The chain combines TRBV11-2 with TRBJ1-3; D ambiguous. V was shortened by 6 bases and J by 0 bases, with 12 bases between the two germline ends. The germline V gene encodes CDR1 SGHAT and CDR2 FQNNGV. The CDR3 is 15 residues long. The CDR3 coding sequence is TGTGCCAGCAGTCGCACGGGTGACTCTGGAAACACCATATATTTT. Its protein is CASSRTGDSGNTIYF.

This rearrangement joins TRBV30 to TRBJ1-2, with D perhaps TRBD1 (5 bases). Germline CDR1 GTSNPN, CDR2 SVGIG (reference sequence). The V end lost 0 bases, the J end lost 8 bases, and 22 bases lay between the germline ends. The CDR3 sequence is 16 residues long. CDR3 protein: CAWSVNGAITTRGYTF. CDR3 sequence (DNA): TGTGCCTGGAGTGTAAACGGGGCCATAACGACACGGGGCTACACCTTC. The whole variable domain, filled in from reference TRBV30 and TRBJ1-2, reads SQTIHQWPATLVQPVGSPLSLECTVEGTSNPNLYWYRQAAGRGLQLLFYSVGIGQISSEVPQNLSASRPQDRQFILSSKKLLLSDSGFYLCAWSVNGAITTRGYTFGSGTRLTVV.